The TCR beta chain described here comes from a study of cytomegalovirus exposure and HLA in healthy donors. Produced via immunoSEQ multiplex PCR; TCRdb's table is partial and in-frame only. The repertoire holds 250,000 to 300,000 clones, with 65% to 90% as singletons. Germline CDR1 SQVTM, CDR2 ANQGSEA. This CDR3 is built from 13 residues. V trimming: 8 bases; J trimming: 6 bases; junction bases outside the gene matches: 11. A note on this clone: As yet, its antigen is unknown.

Findings and caveats of the study: Rare TCR sequences predominated, though certain public TCRs were found in many donors. Reports showed the classifier diagnosing cytomegalovirus status with high specificity and sensitivity.

The TCR was taken from a woman between 18 and 29 years old in good health and CMV-seronegative. This rearrangement joins TRBV29-1 to TRBJ1-1; the match to TRBD1 covers 8 bases. Sequencing was done on a sample of PBMCs. CDR3 DNA: TGCAGCCCCAGACGGCCAGGGGGCTCTGAAGCTTTCTTT. Protein: CSPRRPGGSEAFF. Together with reference TRBV29-1 and TRBJ1-1, the CDR3 gives the full variable domain: SAVISQKPSRDICQRGTSLTIQCQVDSQVTMMFWYRQQPGQSLTLIATANQGSEATYESGFVIDKFPISRPNLTFSTLTVSNMSPEDSSIYLCSPRRPGGSEAFFGQGTRLTVV.